This T cell receptor (beta chain) was obtained from a study of metastatic and nonmetastatic thyroid tumors. TCRdb reanalyzed the PCR reads with MiXCR. The data hold some 30,000 clones, with around a third observed a single time. The V end lost 3 bases, the J end lost 4 bases, and 7 bases lay between the germline ends. The CDR3 length is 13 residues. None of the patients had undergone any treatment ahead of thyroid surgery. As concerns this clone: Its antigen is not known.

The study's findings and limits: It was reportedly found that TCR beta diversity was significantly higher in malignant thyroid tumors than in benign nodules, a difference seen in both blood and tumor samples.

The chain has TRBV12-3 or TRBV12-4 and TRBJ1-5; D remains ambiguous. The sequenced material came from tumor tissue. This receptor was obtained from a female donor with papillary thyroid cancer or a benign thyroid nodule (not recorded which). Some clones in this sample may be carry-over from other donors' samples. The chain's CDR3 is CASSFSNNQPQHF. CDR3 bases: TGTGCCAGCAGTTTCTCCAATAATCAGCCCCAGCATTTT.